This T cell receptor (beta chain) was recovered during a study of CD8+ T cells in alopecia areata. After isolation, RNA underwent reverse transcription to generate cDNA as the sequencing template. Repertoires were generated with immunoSEQ multiplex PCR, while TCRdb's copy carries only in-frame clones and drops some. In the table there are 140,000 or so clones, approximately 60% of which are singletons. This CDR3 contains 15 residues. CDR1 ENHRY and CDR2 SYGVKD come from the germline V gene. V lost 3 bases and J lost 4, with 15 bases in between. Sequencing used CD8+ T cells sorted from blood. This TCR came from a human donor in good health. This rearrangement joins TRBV10-3 to TRBJ2-5; perhaps TRBD1 as D (5 bases). CDR3 amino acids: CAISDYDSQGETQYF. The DNA for the CDR3 is TGTGCCATCAGTGATTATGACTCCCAGGGAGAGACCCAGTACTTC.